This T cell receptor (beta chain) was recovered during a study of blood T cell repertoires in COVID-19. The wider study: PBMCs, B-cell-depleted T cells, or T cells provided the cDNA or gDNA that made up the material.

Authors' analysis steps: Estimates of nucleated cell counts were drawn from the amplification of reference gene primers. Clones were sequenced by immunoSEQ multiplex PCR, and TCRdb holds only the in-frame ones, with some missing. For V, J and clone size, that table is used; D and trimming come from the DNA. In the table there are 25,000 to 35,000 clones, 91% of which are singletons. This sequence was found in a human donor with active COVID-19. The donor label of this sample is uncertain. The sequenced sample consisted of peripheral blood.

In nucleotides, the CDR3 is TGTGCCAGCAGCCAAAACGCGGGAGCCCCGGAGACCCAGTACTTC. It is translated as CASSQNAGAPETQYF. The chain joins TRBV3-1 (or the pseudogene TRBV3-2) to TRBJ2-5, with 7 nucleotides matching TRBD2. CDR1 is LGHDT, CDR2 YNNKEL, per germline (reference sequence). CDR3 length: 15 residues. V shed 2 bases and J 5 bases; nucleotides not matched to a gene: 8.